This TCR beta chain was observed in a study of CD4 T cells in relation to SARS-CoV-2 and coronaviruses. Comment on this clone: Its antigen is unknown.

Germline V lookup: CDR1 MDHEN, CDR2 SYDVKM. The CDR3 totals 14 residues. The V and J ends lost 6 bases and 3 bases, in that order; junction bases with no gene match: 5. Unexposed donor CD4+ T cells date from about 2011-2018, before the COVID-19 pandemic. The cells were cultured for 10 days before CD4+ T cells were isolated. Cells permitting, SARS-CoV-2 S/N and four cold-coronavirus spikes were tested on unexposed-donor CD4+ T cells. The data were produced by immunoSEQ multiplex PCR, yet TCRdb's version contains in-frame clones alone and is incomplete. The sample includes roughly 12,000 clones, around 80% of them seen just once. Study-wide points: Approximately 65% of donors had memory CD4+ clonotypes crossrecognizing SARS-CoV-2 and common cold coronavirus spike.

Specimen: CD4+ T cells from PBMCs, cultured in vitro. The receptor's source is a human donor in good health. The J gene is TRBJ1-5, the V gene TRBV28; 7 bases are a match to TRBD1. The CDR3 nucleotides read TGTGCCAGCAGGTTACAGGGGATCAATCAGCCCCAGCATTTT. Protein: CASRLQGINQPQHF.